Here is one T cell receptor beta chain with its context. What it recognizes is unknown. Generated by immunoSEQ multiplex PCR, the TCRdb table keeps only in-frame clones and is missing some. This table holds approximately 310 clones, under 95% found once. This entry belongs to a study of brain metastases from non-small cell lung cancer. Findings and caveats of the study: Paired brain metastases and primary tumors largely shared TCR repertoires. Compared with their matched primary tumors, around 60% of brain metastases showed expanded T-cell clones.

There are 14 residues in the CDR3. J gave up 0 bases and V 6 bases, and 2 bases lay outside the gene matches. Germline lookup yields CDR1 LGHNT and CDR2 FRNRAP. This sequence originates from a donor aged 40 or older with non-small cell lung cancer. What was sequenced was tissue from a brain metastasis. This chain uses TRBV12-5 with TRBJ2-1; TRBD2 aligns across 7 bases. The CDR3: CASGERDSYNEQFF. CDR3 in DNA: TGTGCTAGTGGCGAGCGGGACTCCTACAATGAGCAGTTCTTC.